One sample yielded the 15 T cell receptor beta chains listed below, sequenced in a study of blood T cell repertoires in COVID-19. Some clones are missing from TCRdb's copy, which holds only in-frame ones; the method was immunoSEQ multiplex PCR. The sample has tens of thousands of clones, under 80% seen once. Source material: peripheral blood. All receptors derive from a woman older than 75 with active or convalescent COVID-19.

The chain couples TRBV2 to TRBJ1-3, with unresolved D. V shed 0 bases and J shed 4 bases, with 4 bases lying between them. CDR3 length equals 13 residues. Germline V gives CDR1 SNHLY, CDR2 FYNNEI. The CDR3 region is CASSEAQGNTIYF. In nucleotides, the CDR3 is TGTGCCAGCAGTGAAGCACAGGGAAACACCATATATTTT.

The chain links TRBV6-1 to TRBJ2-1, with 7 bases that match TRBD2. Per germline, CDR1 MNHNS and CDR2 SASEGT. The CDR3 has 18 residues. After removal of 0 bases from V and 9 bases from J, the junction contained 17 bases not matched to a gene. CDR3 sequence reads: CASSEALSGTSYPREQFF. CDR3 nucleotides: TGTGCCAGCAGTGAAGCGCTGAGCGGGACCTCTTATCCGCGTGAGCAGTTCTTC.

This clone was seen just once. CDR3 sequence reads: CASSIRGQNTEAFF. CDR3 DNA: TGTGCCAGCAGCATAAGGGGGCAGAACACTGAAGCTTTCTTT. V is TRBV6-5 and J is TRBJ1-1, with 7 nucleotides matching TRBD1. In germline, CDR1 is MNHEY, CDR2 SVGAGI. Losses at the gene ends were 6 bases for V and 1 base for J; bases not matched to a gene: 5. The CDR3 spans 14 residues.

The chain recombines TRBV28 with TRBJ2-7; TRBD1 agrees at 9 bases. Germline V gene sequence: CDR1 MDHEN, CDR2 SYDVKM. Germline trimming cut 6 bases from V and 5 bases from J; bases unmatched to any gene: 11. The CDR3 totals 15 residues. The CDR3 spells CASSKGTGPTHEQYF. The CDR3 region has the DNA TGTGCCAGCAGCAAAGGGACAGGGCCCACCCACGAGCAGTACTTC.

This clone appeared a few times. V is TRBV28 and J is TRBJ1-5; a possible D gene is TRBD1 (6 bases). Germline-derived CDR1 and CDR2 are MDHEN and SYDVKM. Trimming pared 3 bases from V and 2 bases from J, leaving 14 bases between. CDR3 length: 16 residues. CDR3 DNA: TGTGCCAGCAGTTTTCTTTTTAGGACAGGCAATCAGCCCCAGCATTTT. This translates into CASSFLFRTGNQPQHF.

The chain links TRBV7-2 to TRBJ1-2; possible D gene TRBD1, 6 bases. Trimming removed 0 bases at V and 6 bases at J, with 11 bases between. Germline V gene lookup returns CDR1 SGHTA and CDR2 FQGNSA. CDR3 length: 14 residues. The CDR3 DNA reads TGTGCCAGCAGCTTAGCCGGGGGGCCTCATGGCTACACCTTC. Translated: CASSLAGGPHGYTF. The full variable domain, completed using reference TRBV7-2 and TRBJ1-2, is GAGVSQSPSNKVTEKGKDVELRCDPISGHTALYWYRQSLGQGLEFLIYFQGNSAPDKSGLPSDRFSAERTGGSVSTLTIQRTQQEDSAVYLCASSLAGGPHGYTFGSGTRLTVV.

This rearrangement joins TRBV7-8 to TRBJ2-5; D might be TRBD1 (6 bases). Germline assignment: CDR1 SGHVS and CDR2 FQNEAQ. Trimming stripped 5 bases from V and 4 bases from J, with 11 bases between. The CDR3 is made up of 13 amino acids. The CDR3 sequence is CASSRTGPETQYF. The CDR3 nucleotides read TGTGCCAGCAGCCGAACAGGGCCAGAGACCCAGTACTTC. The full variable domain, its missing parts supplied by reference TRBV7-8 and TRBJ2-5, is GAGVSQSPRYKVAKRGQDVALRCDPISGHVSLFWYQQALGQGPEFLTYFQNEAQLDKSGLPSDRFFAERPEGSVSTLKIQRTQQEDSAVYLCASSRTGPETQYFGPGTRLLVL.

The chain employs TRBV12-1 and TRBJ2-2; TRBD2, the table's D call, lacks a check against the DNA. TRBV12-1 corresponds to a pseudogene. The CDR3 is 15 amino acids. CDR3 in amino acids: CASSPVVASTGELFF. CDR3 DNA sequence: TGTGCCAGCAGCCCTGTGGTAGCGAGCACCGGGGAGCTGTTTTTT.

The table lists this clone with a count of one. This chain's CDR3 is CASSEAGSTDTQYF. The DNA of the CDR3 is TGTGCCAGCAGTGAAGCGGGGAGCACAGATACGCAGTATTTT. V and J are TRBV25-1 and TRBJ2-3; possibly TRBD2 for D (6 bases). The CDR3 is 14 residues long. Trimming stripped 2 bases from V and 0 bases from J, with 6 bases between. Per the germline V gene, CDR1 is MGHDK and CDR2 is SYGVNS.

This sequence joins TRBV5-4 and TRBJ2-3; weak D call: TRBD1 (7 bases). CDR1 is SGHNT, CDR2 YYREEE, per germline (reference sequence). The CDR3 runs to 13 residues. Trimming took off 7 bases at V and 3 bases at J, with 12 bases between the two ends. CDR3 loop: CASQGGRTDTQYF. In DNA, the CDR3 is TGTGCCAGCCAGGGGGGAAGGACAGATACGCAGTATTTT.

The chain couples TRBV28 to TRBJ1-3; D not resolved. Deletions cut 5 bases from V and 0 bases from J, with 14 bases between. The CDR3 extends over 16 amino acids. Germline V CDR1 and CDR2: MDHEN, SYDVKM. The CDR3 DNA sequence: TGTGCCAGCAGTCCGTGGGTAGGGAGCTCTGGAAACACCATATATTTT. Translated: CASSPWVGSSGNTIYF.

This clone has a handful of counts. The chain has TRBV13 and TRBJ1-2; maybe TRBD1 (6 bases). Germline CDR1 is PRHDT and CDR2 is FYEKMQ (reference sequence). The CDR3 contains 12 residues. Trimming cost V 6 bases and J 8 bases, with 13 bases left between them. The CDR3 here is CASSLQGYGYTF. The CDR3 DNA is TGTGCCAGCAGTCTACAGGGATACGGCTACACCTTC.

This chain joins TRBV18 and TRBJ1-2; 9 nucleotides match TRBD1. With 5 bases clipped from V and 6 bases from J, the junction kept 4 bases outside the gene matches. CDR3 length: 13 amino acids. The V gene's germline CDR1 is KGHSH and CDR2 LQKENI. The CDR3 sequence: CASSVQGADGYTF. In DNA, the CDR3 is TGTGCCAGCTCAGTACAGGGGGCTGATGGCTACACCTTC.

The CDR3 is CASSFFRGETQYF. For the CDR3, the DNA is TGTGCCAGCAGCTTCTTCAGGGGAGAGACCCAGTACTTC. The V and J genes are TRBV12-3 or TRBV12-4 and TRBJ2-5; D might be TRBD1 (6 bases). V lost 6 bases and J 4 bases, leaving 12 bases between the germline ends. The CDR3 contains 13 residues.

The chain couples TRBV10-3 to TRBJ2-2, with 8 bases aligning to TRBD1. V dropped 4 bases and J dropped 3; count of bases not matched to a gene: 7. The germline gives CDR1 ENHRY, CDR2 SYGVKD. This CDR3 contains 16 residues. In DNA form, the CDR3 reads TGTGCCATCAGTGCCGGAGCAGGGGGCGACACCGGGGAGCTGTTTTTT. Translated, it gives CAISAGAGGDTGELFF.